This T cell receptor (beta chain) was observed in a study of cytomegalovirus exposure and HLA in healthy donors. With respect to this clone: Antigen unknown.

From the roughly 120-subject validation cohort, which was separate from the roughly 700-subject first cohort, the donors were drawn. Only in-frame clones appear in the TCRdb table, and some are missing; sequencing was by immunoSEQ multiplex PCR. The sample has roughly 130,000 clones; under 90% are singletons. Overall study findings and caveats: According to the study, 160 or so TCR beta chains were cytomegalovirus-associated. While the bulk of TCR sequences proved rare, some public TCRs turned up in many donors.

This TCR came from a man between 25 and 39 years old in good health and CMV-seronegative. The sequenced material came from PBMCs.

This CDR3 reads CSARWEGDYTF. As DNA, the CDR3 is TGCAGTGCTAGGTGGGAGGGAGACTACACCTTC. The rearrangement uses TRBV20-1 and TRBJ1-2; D is undetermined. V lost 3 bases, J lost 10 bases, and 12 bases lay in between. The CDR3 spans 11 residues. Germline V lookup: CDR1 DFQATT, CDR2 SNEGSKA (reference sequence).